The sequence of this TCR beta chain was determined in a study of blood T cell repertoires in COVID-19. The overall study: From T cells, B-cell-depleted T cells, or PBMCs came the material, which was cDNA or gDNA.

CDR1 and CDR2 from the germline V gene are SQVTM and ANQGSEA. V was cut by 3 bases and J by 2 bases, with 8 bases left in between. The CDR3 consists of 13 residues. In the study's own analysis: Amplification of reference gene primers provided the estimated nucleated cell counts. Assay used: immunoSEQ multiplex PCR; TCRdb lists only in-frame clones, some missing. V and J calls and clone size are copied from that table; D and trimming were computed from the DNA. The sample records about 260,000 clones, over 75% being singletons. Adults between roughly 18 and 95 years of age took part from 24 US areas. The study recruited exposed participants who had met a COVID-19 case within 2 weeks before entry.

This receptor was obtained from a woman between 40 and 50 years old who had been exposed to COVID-19. Sequenced material: PBMCs or T cells enriched from blood (not recorded which). V gene TRBV29-1 combines with J gene TRBJ1-3; D call uncertain. CDR3 coding DNA: TGCAGCGTTGAGAGGGTTCCTGGAAACACCATATATTTT. It translates to CSVERVPGNTIYF.